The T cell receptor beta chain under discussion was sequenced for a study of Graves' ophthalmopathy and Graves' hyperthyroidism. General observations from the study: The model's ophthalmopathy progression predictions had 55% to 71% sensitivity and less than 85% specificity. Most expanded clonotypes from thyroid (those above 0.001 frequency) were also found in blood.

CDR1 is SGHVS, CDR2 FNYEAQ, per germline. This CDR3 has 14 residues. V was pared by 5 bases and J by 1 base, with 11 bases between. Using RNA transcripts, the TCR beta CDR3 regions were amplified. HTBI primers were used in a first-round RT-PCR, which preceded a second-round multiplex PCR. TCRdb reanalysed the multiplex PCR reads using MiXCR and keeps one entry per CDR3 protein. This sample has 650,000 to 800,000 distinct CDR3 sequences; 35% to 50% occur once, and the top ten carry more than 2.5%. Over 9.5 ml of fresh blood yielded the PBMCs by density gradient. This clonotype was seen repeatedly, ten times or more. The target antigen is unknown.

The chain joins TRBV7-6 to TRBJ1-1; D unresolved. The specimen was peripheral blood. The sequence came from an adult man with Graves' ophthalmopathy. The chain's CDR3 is CASSPSEGNTEAFF. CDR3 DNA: TGTGCCAGCAGCCCCAGCGAGGGGAACACTGAAGCTTTCTTT.